The 17 T cell receptor beta chains below all came from one sample that was sequenced in a study of T cell responses to AZD1222 COVID-19 vaccine. Generated by immunoSEQ multiplex PCR, the TCRdb table keeps only in-frame clones and is missing some. This table holds around 150,000 clones, over 75% found once. The sample was peripheral blood, taken on day 0 of AZD1222 vaccination. All receptors derive from an adult in good health.

V gene TRBV7-9 combines with J gene TRBJ2-1, with D perhaps TRBD2 (6 bases). CDR1 is SEHNR and CDR2 is FQNEAQ in the germline V gene (reference sequence). CDR3 length: 15 amino acids. V was trimmed by 1 base and J by 2 bases, leaving 9 bases between them. This chain's CDR3 is CASSLGLDPYNEQFF. The CDR3 DNA sequence: TGTGCCAGCAGCTTAGGACTAGACCCCTACAATGAGCAGTTCTTC.

This rearrangement joins TRBV20-1 to TRBJ2-3, with unresolved D. The length of the CDR3 is 12 residues. Germline V lookup: CDR1 DFQATT, CDR2 SNEGSKA (reference sequence). Trimming left V 6 bases short and J 1 base short, with 8 bases between. The CDR3 nucleotides are TGCAGTGCCAGTGCCCGCACAGATACGCAGTATTTT. As protein: CSASARTDTQYF.

The rearrangement joins TRBV18 to TRBJ1-5; 8 bases fit TRBD1. This CDR3 is 17 amino acids long. The germline V gene has CDR1 KGHSH and CDR2 LQKENI. V gave up 3 bases and J gave up 1 base; unmatched junction bases: 8. CDR3 sequence reads: CASSPDRVGRSNQPQHF. DNA of the CDR3: TGTGCCAGCTCACCGGACAGGGTAGGACGGAGCAATCAGCCCCAGCATTTT.

The chain recombines TRBV24-1 with TRBJ2-1; D ambiguous. The CDR3 has 10 residues. Germline V gene lookup returns CDR1 KGHDR and CDR2 SFDVKD. Trimming stripped 9 bases from V and 10 bases from J, with 9 bases between. The CDR3 DNA is TGTGCCACCTTTATACTGGAGCAGTTCTTC. This sequence encodes CATFILEQFF.

This chain uses TRBV27 with TRBJ1-2; TRBD1 is a possible D gene (6 bases). The CDR3 extends over 13 amino acids. Trimming cost V 3 bases and J 4 bases, with 9 bases left between them. Germline lookup yields CDR1 MNHEY and CDR2 SMNVEV (reference sequence). Here the CDR3 DNA reads TGTGCCAGCAGTTTGCAGGGGCTCTATGGCTACACCTTC. Its translation: CASSLQGLYGYTF.

The V gene is TRBV2, the J gene TRBJ1-4; 8 bases are shared with TRBD1. The CDR3 spans 16 residues. Trimming removed 6 bases from V and 4 bases from J; junction bases left unmatched: 10. Germline V gene lookup returns CDR1 SNHLY and CDR2 FYNNEI. CDR3: CASRDRTGRVNEKLFF. The CDR3 nucleotides are TGTGCCAGCAGGGACCGGACAGGGCGAGTTAATGAAAAACTGTTTTTT.

The CDR3 nucleotides read TGTGCCAGCAGTTACCCCAAGGGCATCACGAACACTGAAGCTTTCTTT. This encodes CASSYPKGITNTEAFF. The V call is TRBV6-2 or TRBV6-3, the J call TRBJ1-1; D ambiguous. The germline V and J ends were trimmed by 2 bases and 1 base, with 14 bases remaining between them. Germline loops: CDR1 MNHEY, CDR2 SVGEGT. The CDR3 is made up of 16 amino acids.

The chain recombines TRBV9 with TRBJ1-2; 10 nucleotides align to TRBD1. The ends lost 0 bases at V and 11 bases at J; junction bases unmatched: 4. The CDR3 length is 13 residues. Germline-derived CDR1 and CDR2 are SGDLS and YYNGEE. In DNA form, the CDR3 reads TGTGCCAGCAGCGTAGAGGGACAGGGGTTTTACACCTTC. This encodes CASSVEGQGFYTF. Variable domain in full (rest from reference TRBV9 and TRBJ1-2): DSGVTQTPKHLITATGQRVTLRCSPRSGDLSVYWYQQSLDQGLQFLIQYYNGEERAKGNILERFSAQQFPDLHSELNLSSLELGDSALYFCASSVEGQGFYTFGSGTRLTVV.

This clone was observed a few times. V and J are TRBV27 and TRBJ1-2, with D possibly matching TRBD1 (5 bases). Per germline, CDR1 MNHEY and CDR2 SMNVEV (reference sequence). This CDR3 has 13 residues. Trimming cost V 6 bases and J 3 bases, with 11 bases left between them. Here the CDR3 reads CASSPDSHYGYTF. CDR3 sequence (DNA): TGTGCCAGCAGCCCTGACAGCCACTATGGCTACACCTTC.

The rearrangement links TRBV4-2 to TRBJ2-3, with D hard to call. The V and J ends lost 0 bases and 6 bases respectively, with 13 bases between them. CDR3 length equals 15 residues. Germline CDR1 reads LGHNA; CDR2 reads YNFKEQ. The CDR3 here is CASSQDTTMTDTQYF. The DNA for the CDR3 is TGTGCCAGCAGCCAAGATACGACGATGACGGATACGCAGTATTTT.

The chain uses TRBV11-1 and TRBJ2-2; TRBD1 agrees at 7 bases. CDR3 length equals 15 residues. Germline V gene data show CDR1 as SGHAT and CDR2 as FQDESV (reference sequence). Trimming cost V 1 base and J 7 bases; bases outside gene matches: 6. Here the CDR3 DNA reads TGTGCCAGCAGCTTAGAAAGGGGGCATGGCGGGGAGCTGTTTTTT. The encoded protein is CASSLERGHGGELFF. Supplemented by reference TRBV11-1 and TRBJ2-2, the full variable domain reads EAEVAQSPRYKITEKSQAVAFWCDPISGHATLYWYRQILGQGPELLVQFQDESVVDDSQLPKDRFSAERLKGVDSTLKIQPAELGDSAMYLCASSLERGHGGELFFGEGSRLTVL.

The chain carries TRBV5-1 and TRBJ1-2; tentatively, D is TRBD1 (6 bases). V shed 6 bases and J shed 2 bases, with 14 bases lying between them. The CDR3 runs 14 residues. In germline, CDR1 is SGHRS, CDR2 YFSETQ. The CDR3 nucleotides read TGCGCCAGCACCGATCCGGGGGCCAACTATGGCTACACCTTC. It is translated as CASTDPGANYGYTF.

V gene TRBV2 combines with J gene TRBJ1-5, with 7 bases lining up with TRBD1. The CDR3 has 14 amino acids. The J segment lost 7 bases and the V segment lost 6 bases, leaving 9 bases of the junction unmatched. CDR1 and CDR2 (germline): SNHLY, FYNNEI. As DNA, the CDR3 is TGTGCCAGCAGCTCGGACAGGCGGGCCCAGCCCCAGCATTTT. Protein: CASSSDRRAQPQHF.

The chain is built from TRBV9 and TRBJ1-2; no firm D call. Looked up from germline, CDR1 is SGDLS and CDR2 is YYNGEE. V lost 3 bases, J lost 2 bases, and 14 bases lay in between. This CDR3 has 15 amino acids. In DNA form, the CDR3 reads TGTGCCAGCAGCGGATCCCCGGCCAGGAACTATGGCTACACCTTC. This gives the protein CASSGSPARNYGYTF.

The rearrangement links TRBV15 to TRBJ2-3, with D perhaps TRBD1 or TRBD2 (6 bases each). The CDR3 spans 14 residues. CDR1 and CDR2 from the germline V gene are LNHNV and YYDKDF (reference sequence). V gave up 5 bases and J gave up 2 bases, with 11 bases separating them. CDR3 sequence reads: CATSESGATDTQYF. The CDR3 DNA is TGTGCCACCAGCGAATCGGGGGCCACAGATACGCAGTATTTT. Variable domain in full (rest from reference TRBV15 and TRBJ2-3): DAMVIQNPRYQVTQFGKPVTLSCSQTLNHNVMYWYQQKSSQAPKLLFHYYDKDFNNEADTPDNFQSRRPNTSFCFLDIRSPGLGDTAMYLCATSESGATDTQYFGPGTRLTVL.

This sequence joins TRBV27 and TRBJ2-3; 7 nucleotides agree with TRBD2. The CDR3 contains 15 residues. Germline V gene lookup returns CDR1 MNHEY and CDR2 SMNVEV (reference sequence). V dropped 6 bases and J dropped 0; count of bases not matched to a gene: 6. The CDR3 spells CASSLWRGSTDTQYF. DNA of the CDR3: TGTGCCAGCAGCCTTTGGCGGGGGAGCACAGATACGCAGTATTTT.

Only one count was recorded for this clone. The J gene is TRBJ2-3, the V gene TRBV20-1; the match to TRBD2 covers 7 bases. V shed 4 bases, J shed 15 bases, and the junction held 10 bases outside the gene matches. CDR3 size: 11 residues. The germline V gene has CDR1 DFQATT and CDR2 SNEGSKA (reference sequence). DNA for the CDR3: TGCAGTGCTATCCCGGGACTAAGTGGATATTTT. This codes for CSAIPGLSGYF.